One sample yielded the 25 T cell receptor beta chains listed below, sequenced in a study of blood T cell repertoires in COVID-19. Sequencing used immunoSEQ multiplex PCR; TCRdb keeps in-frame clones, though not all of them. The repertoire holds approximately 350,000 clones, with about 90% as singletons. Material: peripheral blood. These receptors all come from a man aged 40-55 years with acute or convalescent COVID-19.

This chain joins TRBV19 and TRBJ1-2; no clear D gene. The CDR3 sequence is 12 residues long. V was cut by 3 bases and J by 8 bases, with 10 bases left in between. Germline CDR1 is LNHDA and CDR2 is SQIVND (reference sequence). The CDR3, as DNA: TGTGCCAGTAGTATTGGCAGGCGAGGCTACACCTTC. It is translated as CASSIGRRGYTF. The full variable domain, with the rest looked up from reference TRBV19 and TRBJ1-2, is DGGITQSPKYLFRKEGQNVTLSCEQNLNHDAMYWYRQDPGQGLRLIYYSQIVNDFQKGDIAEGYSVSREKKESFPLTVTSAQKNPTAFYLCASSIGRRGYTFGSGTRLTVV.

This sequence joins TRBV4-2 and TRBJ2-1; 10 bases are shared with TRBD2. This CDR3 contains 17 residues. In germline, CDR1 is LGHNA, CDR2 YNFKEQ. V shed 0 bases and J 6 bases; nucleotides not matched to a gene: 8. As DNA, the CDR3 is TGTGCCAGCAGCCAAGATCAACTAGCGGGGCCCAGCAATGAGCAGTTCTTC. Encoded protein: CASSQDQLAGPSNEQFF.

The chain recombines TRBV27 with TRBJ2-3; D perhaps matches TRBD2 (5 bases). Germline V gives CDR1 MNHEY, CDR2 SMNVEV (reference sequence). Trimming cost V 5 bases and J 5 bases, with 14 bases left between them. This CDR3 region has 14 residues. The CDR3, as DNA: TGTGCCAGCAGTCCCCAGGACTGGGGAGATACGCAGTATTTT. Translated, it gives CASSPQDWGDTQYF.

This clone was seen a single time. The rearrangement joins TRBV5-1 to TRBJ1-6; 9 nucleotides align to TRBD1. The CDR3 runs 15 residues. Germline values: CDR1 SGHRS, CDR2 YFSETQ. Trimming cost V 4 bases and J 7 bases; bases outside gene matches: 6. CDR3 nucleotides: TGCGCCAGCAGCCCATCCGGGACAGGGAATTCACCCCTCCACTTT. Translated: CASSPSGTGNSPLHF.

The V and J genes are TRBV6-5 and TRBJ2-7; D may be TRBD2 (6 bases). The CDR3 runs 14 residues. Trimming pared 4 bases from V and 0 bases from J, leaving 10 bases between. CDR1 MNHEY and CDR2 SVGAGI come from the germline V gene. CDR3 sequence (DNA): TGTGCCAGCAGTTGGAGCGGGCCCTCCTACGAGCAGTACTTC. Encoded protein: CASSWSGPSYEQYF.

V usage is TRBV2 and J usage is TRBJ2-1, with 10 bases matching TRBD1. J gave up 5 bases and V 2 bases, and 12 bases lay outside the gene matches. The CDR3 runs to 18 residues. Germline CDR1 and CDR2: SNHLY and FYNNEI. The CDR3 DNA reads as TGTGCCAGCAGTGAAATCGAGGTTTTAGGGACAGGGGACAATGAGCAGTTCTTC. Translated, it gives CASSEIEVLGTGDNEQFF.

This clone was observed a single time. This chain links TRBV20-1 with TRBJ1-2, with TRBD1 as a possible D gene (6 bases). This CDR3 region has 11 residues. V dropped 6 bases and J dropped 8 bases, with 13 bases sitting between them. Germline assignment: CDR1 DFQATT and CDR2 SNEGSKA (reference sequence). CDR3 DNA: TGCAGTGCCCAGGGGTCGCGGGGCTACACCTTC. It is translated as CSAQGSRGYTF.

The CDR3 loop reads CASSPYTDSEQHF. In nucleotides, the CDR3 is TGTGCCAGCAGTCCGTATACCGACTCAGAGCAGCATTTT. The gene calls are TRBV6-5 and TRBJ1-5; D is undetermined. Per germline, CDR1 MNHEY and CDR2 SVGAGI. V lost 5 bases and J 13 bases, leaving 18 bases between the germline ends. The CDR3 is 13 amino acids.

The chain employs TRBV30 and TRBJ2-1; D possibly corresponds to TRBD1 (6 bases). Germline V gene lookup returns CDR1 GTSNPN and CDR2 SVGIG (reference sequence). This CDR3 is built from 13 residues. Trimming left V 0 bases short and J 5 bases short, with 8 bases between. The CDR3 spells CAWSVGGNNEQFF. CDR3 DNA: TGTGCCTGGAGTGTAGGGGGAAACAATGAGCAGTTCTTC.

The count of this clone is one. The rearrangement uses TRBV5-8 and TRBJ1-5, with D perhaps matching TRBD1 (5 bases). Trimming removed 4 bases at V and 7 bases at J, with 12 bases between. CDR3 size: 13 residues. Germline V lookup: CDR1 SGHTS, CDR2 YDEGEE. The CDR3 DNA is TGTGCCAGCAGCGCGGGACTGTACCAGCCCCAGCATTTT. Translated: CASSAGLYQPQHF.

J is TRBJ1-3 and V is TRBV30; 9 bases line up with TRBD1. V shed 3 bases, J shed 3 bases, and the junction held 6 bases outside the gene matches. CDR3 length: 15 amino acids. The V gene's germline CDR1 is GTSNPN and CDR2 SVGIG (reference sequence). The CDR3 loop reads CAWRVQGASGNTIYF. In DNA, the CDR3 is TGTGCCTGGAGAGTACAGGGGGCTAGTGGAAACACCATATATTTT.

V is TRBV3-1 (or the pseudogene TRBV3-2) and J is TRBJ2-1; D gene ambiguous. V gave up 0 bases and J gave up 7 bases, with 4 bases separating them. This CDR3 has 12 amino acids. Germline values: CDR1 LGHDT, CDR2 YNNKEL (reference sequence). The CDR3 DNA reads TGTGCCAGCAGCCAAGATCTAAATGAGCAGTTCTTC. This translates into CASSQDLNEQFF.

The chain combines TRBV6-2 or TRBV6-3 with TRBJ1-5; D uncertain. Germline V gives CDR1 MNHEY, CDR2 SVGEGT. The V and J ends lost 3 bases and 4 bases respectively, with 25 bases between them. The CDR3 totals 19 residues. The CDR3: CASSYSYSGLLPENQPQHF. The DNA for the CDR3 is TGTGCCAGCAGTTATTCGTATTCCGGTCTGCTTCCCGAAAATCAGCCCCAGCATTTT.

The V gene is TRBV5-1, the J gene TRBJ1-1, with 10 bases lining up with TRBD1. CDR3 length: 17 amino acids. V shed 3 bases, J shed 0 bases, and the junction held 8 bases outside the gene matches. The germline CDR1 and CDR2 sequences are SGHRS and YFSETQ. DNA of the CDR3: TGCGCCAGCAGCTGGAATCGGGACAGGGGTATGAACACTGAAGCTTTCTTT. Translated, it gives CASSWNRDRGMNTEAFF.

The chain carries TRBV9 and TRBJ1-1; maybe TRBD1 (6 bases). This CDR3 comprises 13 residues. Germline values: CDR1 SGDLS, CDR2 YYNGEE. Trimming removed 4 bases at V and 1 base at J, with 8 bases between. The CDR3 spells CASSSGQNTEAFF. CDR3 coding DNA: TGTGCCAGCAGCTCGGGACAGAACACTGAAGCTTTCTTT. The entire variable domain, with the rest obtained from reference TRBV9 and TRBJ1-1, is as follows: DSGVTQTPKHLITATGQRVTLRCSPRSGDLSVYWYQQSLDQGLQFLIQYYNGEERAKGNILERFSAQQFPDLHSELNLSSLELGDSALYFCASSSGQNTEAFFGQGTRLTVV.

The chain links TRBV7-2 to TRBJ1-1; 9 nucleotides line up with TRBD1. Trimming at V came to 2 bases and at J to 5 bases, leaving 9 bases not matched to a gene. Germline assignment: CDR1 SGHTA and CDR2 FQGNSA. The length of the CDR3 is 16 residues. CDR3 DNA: TGTGCCAGCAGCTTATCCTTAACACAGGGGGCGACTGAAGCTTTCTTT. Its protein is CASSLSLTQGATEAFF.

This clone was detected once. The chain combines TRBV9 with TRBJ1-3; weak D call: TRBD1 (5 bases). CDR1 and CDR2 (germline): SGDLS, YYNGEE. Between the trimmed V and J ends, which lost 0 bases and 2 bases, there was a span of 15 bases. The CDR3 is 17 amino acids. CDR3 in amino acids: CASSVVGSRGAGNTIYF. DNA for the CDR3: TGTGCCAGCAGCGTAGTAGGGTCAAGGGGCGCTGGAAACACCATATATTTT.

The CDR3 sequence: CASSSGQGYQPQHF. Written as DNA, the CDR3 is TGTGCCAGCAGCTCGGGACAGGGATATCAGCCCCAGCATTTT. The chain couples TRBV5-8 to TRBJ1-5; 9 bases are shared with TRBD1. The CDR3 extends over 14 amino acids. V lost 3 bases, J lost 5 bases, and 3 bases stayed unmatched. Germline V CDR1 and CDR2: SGHTS, YDEGEE.

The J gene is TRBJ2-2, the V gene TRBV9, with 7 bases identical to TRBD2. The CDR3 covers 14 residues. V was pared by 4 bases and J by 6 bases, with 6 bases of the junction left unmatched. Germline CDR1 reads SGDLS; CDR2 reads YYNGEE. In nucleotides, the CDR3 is TGTGCCAGCAGCCCCACTGGACTAGCCGGGGAGCTGTTTTTT. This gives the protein CASSPTGLAGELFF.

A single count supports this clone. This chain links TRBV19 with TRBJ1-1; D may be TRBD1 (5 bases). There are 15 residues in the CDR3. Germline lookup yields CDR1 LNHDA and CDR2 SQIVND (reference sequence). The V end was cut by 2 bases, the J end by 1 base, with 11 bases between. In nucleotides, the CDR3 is TGTGCCAGTAGTATATTAGGGGCTGGGAACACTGAAGCTTTCTTT. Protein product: CASSILGAGNTEAFF.

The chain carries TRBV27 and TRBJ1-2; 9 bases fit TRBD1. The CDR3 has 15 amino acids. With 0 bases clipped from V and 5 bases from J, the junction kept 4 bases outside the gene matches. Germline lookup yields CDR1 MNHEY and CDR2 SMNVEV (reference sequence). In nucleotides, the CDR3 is TGTGCCAGCAGTTTATCGACAGGGGGTAGTTATGGCTACACCTTC. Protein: CASSLSTGGSYGYTF.

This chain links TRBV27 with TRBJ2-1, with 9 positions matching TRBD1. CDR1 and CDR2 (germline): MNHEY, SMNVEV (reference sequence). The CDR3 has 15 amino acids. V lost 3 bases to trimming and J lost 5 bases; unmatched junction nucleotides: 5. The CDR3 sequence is CASSFGTGIHNEQFF. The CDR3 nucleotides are TGTGCCAGCAGTTTCGGGACAGGGATACACAATGAGCAGTTCTTC.

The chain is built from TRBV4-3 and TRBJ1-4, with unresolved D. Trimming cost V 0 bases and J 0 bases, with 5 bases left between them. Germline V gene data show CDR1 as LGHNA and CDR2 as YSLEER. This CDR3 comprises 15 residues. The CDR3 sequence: CASSQDSATNEKLFF. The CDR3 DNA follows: TGCGCCAGCAGCCAAGATTCAGCAACTAATGAAAAACTGTTTTTT.

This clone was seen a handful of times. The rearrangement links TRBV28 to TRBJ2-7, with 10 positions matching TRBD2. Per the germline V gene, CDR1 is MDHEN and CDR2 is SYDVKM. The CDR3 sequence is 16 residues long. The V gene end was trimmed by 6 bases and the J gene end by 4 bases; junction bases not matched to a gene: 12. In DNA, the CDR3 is TGTGCCAGCAGGCGCCTACTAGCGGGAAGGGAATACGAGCAGTACTTC. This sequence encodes CASRRLLAGREYEQYF.

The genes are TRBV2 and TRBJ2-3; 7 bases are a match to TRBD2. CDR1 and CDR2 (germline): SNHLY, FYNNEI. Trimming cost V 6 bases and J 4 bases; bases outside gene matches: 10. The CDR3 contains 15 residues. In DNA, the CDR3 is TGTGCCAGCAGCGGCGGACTAGGTTCGGCAGATACGCAGTATTTT. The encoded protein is CASSGGLGSADTQYF.